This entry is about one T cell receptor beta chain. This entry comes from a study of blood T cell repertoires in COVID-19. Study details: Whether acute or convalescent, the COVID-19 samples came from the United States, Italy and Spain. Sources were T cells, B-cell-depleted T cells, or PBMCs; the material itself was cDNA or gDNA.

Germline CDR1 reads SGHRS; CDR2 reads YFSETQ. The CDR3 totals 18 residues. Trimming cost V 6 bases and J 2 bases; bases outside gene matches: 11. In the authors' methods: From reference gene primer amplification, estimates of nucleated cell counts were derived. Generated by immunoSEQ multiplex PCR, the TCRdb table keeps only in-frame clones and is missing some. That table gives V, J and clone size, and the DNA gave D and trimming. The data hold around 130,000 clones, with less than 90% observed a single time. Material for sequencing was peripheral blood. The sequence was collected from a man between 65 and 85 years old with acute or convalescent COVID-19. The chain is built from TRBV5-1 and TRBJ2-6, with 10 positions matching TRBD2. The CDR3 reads CASTAGSGGATGANVLTF. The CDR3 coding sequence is TGCGCCAGCACGGCGGGGAGCGGGGGGGCCACTGGGGCCAACGTCCTGACTTTC.